These T cell receptor beta chains were read from a single sample in a study of blood T cells in healthy people across ages. TCRdb used MiXCR to reprocess the 5' RACE reads, holding one entry per CDR3 protein. Altogether roughly 1.5 million distinct CDR3 sequences are present, roughly 43% being singletons, with the ten largest covering around 4%. The sequencing input was blood. Receptor source: a woman under 30 in good health. CDR3s include the opening cysteine and the closing phenylalanine or tryptophan. Fields, in order: J gene, clone size, D gene, V gene, CDR3 protein, CDR3 DNA. D genes are given only for firm matches. Rows give clone size only sometimes, using once, few, many, or a class for an expanded clone.

TRBJ1-4 few TRBD1 TRBV15 CATSRAGRGRTNEKLFF TGTGCCACCAGCAGAGCTGGCAGGGGGAGGACTAATGAAAAACTGTTTTTT
TRBJ1-2 few TRBD1 TRBV29-1 CSGTGGTGAYGYTF TGCAGCGGTACGGGTGGGACAGGGGCTTATGGCTACACCTTC
TRBJ1-5 - - TRBV12-3/TRBV12-4 CASSLRITGGNQPQHF TGTGCCAGCAGTTTGCGGATAACTGGGGGGAATCAGCCCCAGCATTTT
TRBJ2-3 - TRBD1 TRBV6-5 CASSRDRGSTDTQYF TGTGCCAGCAGCCGAGACAGGGGCTCCACAGATACGCAGTATTTT
TRBJ2-1 - TRBD2 TRBV27 CASSSQVGGNEQFF TGTGCCAGCAGTTCTCAGGTGGGGGGGAATGAGCAGTTCTTC
TRBJ1-4 few - TRBV6-6 CASSDTGQQNEKLFF TGTGCCAGCAGTGATACAGGACAGCAAAATGAAAAACTGTTTTTT
TRBJ2-1 few - TRBV7-9 CASSLDGAGGEQFF TGTGCCAGCAGCTTAGATGGTGCTGGTGGGGAGCAGTTCTTC
TRBJ1-5 - - TRBV20-1 CSAGTLSNQPQHF TGCAGTGCCGGGACATTAAGCAATCAGCCCCAGCATTTT
TRBJ1-2 few - TRBV24-1 CATSDLGSNYGYTF TGTGCCACCAGTGATTTGGGCAGTAACTATGGCTACACCTTC
TRBJ2-3 - - TRBV6-6 CASLGRGGSTDTQYF TGTGCCAGCTTGGGCCGAGGGGGAAGCACAGATACGCAGTATTTT
TRBJ1-2 - - TRBV4-2 CASSQDRQARTYGYTF TGTGCCAGCAGCCAAGACAGACAGGCGCGCACCTATGGCTACACCTTC
TRBJ2-3 - TRBD1 TRBV28 CASRQGALNNLKSTNTQYF TGTGCCAGCAGGCAGGGGGCATTAAATAACCTAAAAAGCACAAATACGCAGTATTTT
TRBJ2-1 many - TRBV24-1 CATSEAGTLLGNEQFF TGTGCCACCAGTGAGGCCGGGACTCTCTTGGGGAATGAGCAGTTCTTC
TRBJ2-7 - TRBD1 TRBV5-4 CASSLTGQGRYEQYF TGTGCCAGCAGCTTGACCGGACAGGGCAGGTACGAGCAGTACTTC
TRBJ2-1 - TRBD2 TRBV7-2 CASSTTAPGLAMYNEQFF TGTGCCAGCAGCACCACTGCCCCGGGACTAGCGATGTACAATGAGCAGTTCTTC
TRBJ1-4 - - TRBV7-2 CASSLTAENEKLFF TGTGCCAGCAGCTTAACGGCAGAGAATGAAAAACTGTTTTTT
TRBJ2-1 - TRBD1 TRBV7-9 CASSLIRDRDFNEQFF TGTGCCAGCAGCTTAATCCGGGACAGGGATTTCAATGAGCAGTTCTTC
TRBJ2-7 - TRBD1 TRBV30 CAWTGTGLYEQCF TGTGCCTGGACCGGGACAGGGCTATACGAGCAGTGCTTC
TRBJ2-3 - - TRBV20-1 CSAPETVHSTDTQYF TGCAGTGCCCCGGAAACGGTCCACAGCACAGATACGCAGTATTTT
TRBJ2-1 - - TRBV11-3 CASSLRRDGDEQFF TGTGCCAGCAGCTTAAGGAGGGACGGTGATGAGCAGTTCTTC
TRBJ2-1 - TRBD2 TRBV4-3 CASSQEPTARGAANEQFF TGCGCCAGCAGCCAGGAACCCACGGCGCGGGGGGCGGCAAATGAGCAGTTCTTC
TRBJ1-1 - TRBD1 TRBV18 CASVTGGKLSEAAFF TGTGCCAGCGTAACAGGGGGAAAGCTTTCCGAGGCAGCTTTCTTT
TRBJ2-3 - - TRBV5-1 CASSLVLVGWGPDTQYF TGCGCCAGCAGCTTGGTACTGGTGGGATGGGGTCCAGATACGCAGTATTTT
TRBJ2-7 - - TRBV4-3 CASSQVQGSFYEQYF TGCGCCAGCAGCCAAGTCCAGGGAAGTTTTTACGAGCAGTACTTC
TRBJ1-1 - - TRBV5-1 CASSRARQKNTEAFF TGCGCCAGCAGCCGGGCACGCCAGAAAAACACTGAAGCTTTCTTT
TRBJ1-1 - - TRBV11-2 CDSSPDPNTEAFF TGTGACAGCAGCCCGGACCCGAACACTGAAGCTTTCTTT
TRBJ2-2 - - TRBV6-2/TRBV6-3 CASRHEAGELFF TGTGCCAGCAGACATGAAGCCGGGGAGCTGTTTTTT
TRBJ2-7 - TRBD2 TRBV12-3/TRBV12-4 CASRKTSGGYEQYF TGTGCCAGCAGGAAGACTAGCGGGGGCTACGAGCAGTACTTC
TRBJ2-1 - - TRBV4-3 CASSSSSGEYYNEQFF TGCGCCAGCAGCTCATCGTCGGGGGAATACTACAATGAGCAGTTCTTC
TRBJ2-2 once - TRBV7-2 CASSHSVGSGELFF TGTGCCAGCAGCCATTCTGTCGGGTCCGGGGAGCTGTTTTTT
TRBJ2-7 - TRBD1 TRBV7-2 CASKRGPDDFYEQYF TGTGCCAGCAAAAGGGGGCCCGATGACTTCTACGAGCAGTACTTC
TRBJ2-3 many TRBD1 TRBV10-3 CAISETGAEDTQYF TGTGCCATCAGTGAGACAGGGGCTGAAGATACGCAGTATTTT
TRBJ2-2 - TRBD2 TRBV20-1 CSARDRLAPTTGELFF TGCAGTGCTAGAGATAGACTAGCGCCTACCACCGGGGAGCTGTTTTTT
TRBJ1-2 few - TRBV4-3 CASSQELARKNYGYTF TGCGCCAGCAGCCAAGAATTGGCCAGAAAAAACTATGGCTACACCTTC
TRBJ1-5 few TRBD1 TRBV7-2 CASSLSTGGSNQPQHF TGTGCCAGCAGCTTATCGACAGGGGGGAGCAATCAGCCCCAGCATTTT
TRBJ1-1 - - TRBV28 CASSLLLWGTEAFF TGTGCCAGCAGCCTTTTACTTTGGGGAACTGAAGCTTTCTTT
TRBJ2-1 few TRBD2 TRBV7-6 CASSGRVAGGFYNEQFF TGTGCCAGCAGCGGGAGAGTAGCGGGAGGTTTCTACAATGAGCAGTTCTTC
TRBJ2-1 few TRBD1 TRBV28 CASSLPPRDRVRYEQFF TGTGCCAGCAGTCTCCCCCCCCGGGACAGGGTGCGGTATGAGCAGTTCTTC